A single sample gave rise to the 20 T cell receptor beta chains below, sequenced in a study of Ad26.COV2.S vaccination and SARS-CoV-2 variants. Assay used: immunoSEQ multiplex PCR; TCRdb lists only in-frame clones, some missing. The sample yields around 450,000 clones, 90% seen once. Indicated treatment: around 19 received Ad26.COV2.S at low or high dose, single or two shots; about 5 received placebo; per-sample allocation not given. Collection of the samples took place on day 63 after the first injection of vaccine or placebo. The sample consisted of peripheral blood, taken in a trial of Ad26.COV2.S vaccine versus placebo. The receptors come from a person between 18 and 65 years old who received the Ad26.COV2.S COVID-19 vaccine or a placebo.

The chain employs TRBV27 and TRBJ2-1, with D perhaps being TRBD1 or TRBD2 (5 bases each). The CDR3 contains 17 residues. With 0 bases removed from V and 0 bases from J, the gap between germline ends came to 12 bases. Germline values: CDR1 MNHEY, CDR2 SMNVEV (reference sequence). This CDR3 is CASSLSRRGSSYNEQFF. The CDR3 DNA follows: TGTGCCAGCAGTTTATCGAGACGGGGCAGCTCCTACAATGAGCAGTTCTTC.

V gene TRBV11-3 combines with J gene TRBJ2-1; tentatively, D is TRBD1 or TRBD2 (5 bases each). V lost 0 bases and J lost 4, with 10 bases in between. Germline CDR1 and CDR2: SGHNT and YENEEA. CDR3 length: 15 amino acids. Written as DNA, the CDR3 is TGTGCCAGCAGCTTAGATCCGGGACCTTACAATGAGCAGTTCTTC. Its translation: CASSLDPGPYNEQFF.

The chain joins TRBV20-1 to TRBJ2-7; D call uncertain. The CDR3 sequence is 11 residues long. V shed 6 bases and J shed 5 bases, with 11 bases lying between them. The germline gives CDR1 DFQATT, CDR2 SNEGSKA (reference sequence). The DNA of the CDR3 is TGCAGTGCCCCCCTTCAAAACGAGCAGTACTTC. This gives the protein CSAPLQNEQYF.

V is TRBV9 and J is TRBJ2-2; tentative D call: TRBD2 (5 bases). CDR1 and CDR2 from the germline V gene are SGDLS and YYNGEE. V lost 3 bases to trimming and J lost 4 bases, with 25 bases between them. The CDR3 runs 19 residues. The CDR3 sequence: CASSGPRRAGQISTGELFF. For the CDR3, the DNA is TGTGCCAGCAGCGGCCCCAGGCGGGCAGGCCAGATTAGCACCGGGGAGCTGTTTTTT.

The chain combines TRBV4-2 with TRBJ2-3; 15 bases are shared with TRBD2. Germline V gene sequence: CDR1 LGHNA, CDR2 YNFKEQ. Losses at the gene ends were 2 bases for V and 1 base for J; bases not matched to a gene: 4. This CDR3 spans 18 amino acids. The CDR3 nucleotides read TGTGCCAGCAGCCAACGGACTAGCGGGAGGGCCCGCACAGATACGCAGTATTTT. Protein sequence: CASSQRTSGRARTDTQYF.

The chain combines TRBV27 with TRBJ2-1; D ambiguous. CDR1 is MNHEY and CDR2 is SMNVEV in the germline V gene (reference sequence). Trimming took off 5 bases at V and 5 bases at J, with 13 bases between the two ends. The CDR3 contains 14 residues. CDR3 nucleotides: TGTGCCAGCAGTCCCAATCGCCCCCACAATGAGCAGTTCTTC. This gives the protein CASSPNRPHNEQFF.

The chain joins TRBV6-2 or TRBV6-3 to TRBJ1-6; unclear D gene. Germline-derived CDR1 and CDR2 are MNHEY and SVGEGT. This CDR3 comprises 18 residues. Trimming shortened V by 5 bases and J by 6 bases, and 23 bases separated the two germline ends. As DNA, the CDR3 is TGTGCCAGCAGTCCCCAGCGTGTCGACCTATGGGGTAATTCACCCCTCCACTTT. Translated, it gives CASSPQRVDLWGNSPLHF.

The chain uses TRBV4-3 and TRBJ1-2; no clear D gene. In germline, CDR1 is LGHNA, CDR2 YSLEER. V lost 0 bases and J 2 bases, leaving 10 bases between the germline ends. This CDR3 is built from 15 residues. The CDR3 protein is CASSQDSRVNYGYTF. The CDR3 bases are TGCGCCAGCAGCCAAGATTCTAGGGTGAACTATGGCTACACCTTC.

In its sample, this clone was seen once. DNA for the CDR3: TGTGCCAGCTCACCGGACAGGCTAGCCAAAAACATTCAGTACTTC. Its protein product is CASSPDRLAKNIQYF. The V and J genes are TRBV18 and TRBJ2-4; TRBD1 agrees at 7 bases. Germline CDR1 and CDR2: KGHSH and LQKENI. The CDR3 runs to 15 residues. V dropped 3 bases and J dropped 0; count of bases not matched to a gene: 2.

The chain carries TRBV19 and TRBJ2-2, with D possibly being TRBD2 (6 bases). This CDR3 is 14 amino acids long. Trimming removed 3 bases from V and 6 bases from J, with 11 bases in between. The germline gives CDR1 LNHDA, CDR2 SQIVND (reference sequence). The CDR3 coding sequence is TGTGCCAGTAGTATGGCCCCGGGGGCCGGGGAGCTGTTTTTT. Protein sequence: CASSMAPGAGELFF.

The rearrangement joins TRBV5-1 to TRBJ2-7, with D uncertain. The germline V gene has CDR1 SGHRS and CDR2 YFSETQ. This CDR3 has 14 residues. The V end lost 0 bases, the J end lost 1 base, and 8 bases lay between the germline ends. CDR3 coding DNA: TGCGCCAGCAGCTTGGGGCAGACGTCCTACGAGCAGTACTTC. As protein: CASSLGQTSYEQYF.

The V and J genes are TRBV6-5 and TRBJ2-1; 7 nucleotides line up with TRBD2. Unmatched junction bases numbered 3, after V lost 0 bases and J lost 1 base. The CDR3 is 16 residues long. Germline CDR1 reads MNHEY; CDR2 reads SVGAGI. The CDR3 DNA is TGTGCCAGCAGTTACTCGAGAGCGGGGTCCTACAATGAGCAGTTCTTC. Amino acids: CASSYSRAGSYNEQFF.

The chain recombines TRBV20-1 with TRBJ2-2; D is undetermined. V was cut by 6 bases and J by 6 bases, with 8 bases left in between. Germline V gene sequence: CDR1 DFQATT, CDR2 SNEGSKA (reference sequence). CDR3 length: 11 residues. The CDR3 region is CSAVNSGELFF. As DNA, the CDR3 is TGCAGTGCAGTCAACTCCGGGGAGCTGTTTTTT.

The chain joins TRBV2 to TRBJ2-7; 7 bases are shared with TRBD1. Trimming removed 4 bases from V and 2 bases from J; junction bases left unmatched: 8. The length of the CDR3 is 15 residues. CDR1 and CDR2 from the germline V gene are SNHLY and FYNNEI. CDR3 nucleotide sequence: TGTGCCAGCAGTGTTGGAAGGACAGGCGCCTACGAGCAGTACTTC. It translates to CASSVGRTGAYEQYF.

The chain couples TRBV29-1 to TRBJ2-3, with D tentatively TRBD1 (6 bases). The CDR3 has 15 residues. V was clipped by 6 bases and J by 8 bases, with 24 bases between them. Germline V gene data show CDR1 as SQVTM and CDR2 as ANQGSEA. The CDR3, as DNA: TGCAGCGTCACCCCTGGACAGAGCCGTGGGGGTACGCAGTATTTT. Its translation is CSVTPGQSRGGTQYF.

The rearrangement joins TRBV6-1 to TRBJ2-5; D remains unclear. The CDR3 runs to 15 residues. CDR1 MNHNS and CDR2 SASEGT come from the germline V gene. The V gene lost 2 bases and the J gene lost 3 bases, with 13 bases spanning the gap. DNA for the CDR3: TGTGCCAGCAGTGAAACCTACATGAAGGAAGAGACCCAGTACTTC. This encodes CASSETYMKEETQYF.

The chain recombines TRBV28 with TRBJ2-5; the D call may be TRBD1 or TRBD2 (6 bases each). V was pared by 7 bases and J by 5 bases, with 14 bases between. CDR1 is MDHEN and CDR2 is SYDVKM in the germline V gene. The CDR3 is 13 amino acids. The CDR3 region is CASTGGGHETQYF. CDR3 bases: TGTGCCAGCACCGGGGGCGGGCATGAGACCCAGTACTTC.

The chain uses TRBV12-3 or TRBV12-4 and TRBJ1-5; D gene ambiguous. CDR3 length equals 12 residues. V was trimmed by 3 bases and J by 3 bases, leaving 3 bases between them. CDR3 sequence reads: CASSLPNQPQHF. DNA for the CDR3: TGTGCCAGCAGTTTGCCCAATCAGCCCCAGCATTTT.

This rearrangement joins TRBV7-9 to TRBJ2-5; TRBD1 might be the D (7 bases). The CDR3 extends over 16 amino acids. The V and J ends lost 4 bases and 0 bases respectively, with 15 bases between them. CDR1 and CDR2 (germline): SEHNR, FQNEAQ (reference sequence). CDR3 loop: CASSSWDSGYQETQYF. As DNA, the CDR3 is TGTGCCAGCAGCTCGTGGGACAGCGGGTACCAAGAGACCCAGTACTTC.

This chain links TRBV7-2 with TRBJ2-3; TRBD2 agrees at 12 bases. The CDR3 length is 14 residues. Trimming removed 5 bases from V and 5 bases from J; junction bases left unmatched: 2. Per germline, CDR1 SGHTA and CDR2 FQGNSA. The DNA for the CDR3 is TGTGCCAGCAGCGCTAGCGGGAGGGTAGATACGCAGTATTTT. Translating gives CASSASGRVDTQYF.